The rows below give T cell receptor beta chains drawn from one sample of a study of cytomegalovirus exposure and HLA in healthy donors. The protocol was immunoSEQ multiplex PCR, while the TCRdb copy is restricted to in-frame clones and leaves out a portion. The data show 100,000 or so clones, around 80% seen once. The sequenced sample was PBMCs. The receptors originated from a female donor in good health and CMV-seropositive. Each CDR3 is given with its conserved first and last residue. The order of the fields is clone size, V gene, J gene, D gene, CDR3 protein, CDR3 DNA. The D gene is left open where the match is weak. Only part of the rows carry a size: once, few, many, or a class if the clone is expanded.

clone size: -; V gene: TRBV6-5; J gene: TRBJ2-2; D gene: -; CDR3 protein: CASSYFGGADTGELFF; CDR3 DNA: TGTGCCAGCAGTTACTTTGGCGGGGCCGACACCGGGGAGCTGTTTTTT
clone size: -; V gene: TRBV5-1; J gene: TRBJ2-6; D gene: TRBD2; CDR3 protein: CASSLLQGGANGLTF; CDR3 DNA: TGCGCCAGCAGTCTCCTCCAGGGAGGGGCCAACGGCCTGACTTTC
clone size: once; V gene: TRBV7-9; J gene: TRBJ2-1; D gene: TRBD2; CDR3 protein: CASSLGTSGGGNEQFF; CDR3 DNA: TGTGCCAGCAGCTTAGGGACTAGCGGAGGGGGGAATGAGCAGTTCTTC
clone size: -; V gene: TRBV4-3; J gene: TRBJ2-3; D gene: -; CDR3 protein: CASSQIWGGGAPDTQYF; CDR3 DNA: TGCGCCAGCAGCCAAATTTGGGGTGGGGGGGCCCCAGATACGCAGTATTTT
clone size: -; V gene: TRBV15; J gene: TRBJ2-7; D gene: TRBD1; CDR3 protein: CATSRAFPGQGSEQYF; CDR3 DNA: TGTGCCACCAGCAGAGCGTTCCCGGGACAGGGATCCGAGCAGTACTTC
clone size: -; V gene: TRBV7-2; J gene: TRBJ1-1; D gene: -; CDR3 protein: CASSSQGTAFF; CDR3 DNA: TGTGCCAGCAGCAGTCAGGGTACGGCTTTCTTT
clone size: -; V gene: TRBV19; J gene: TRBJ1-4; D gene: -; CDR3 protein: CASSIARITNEKLFF; CDR3 DNA: TGTGCCAGTAGTATAGCGCGGATAACTAATGAAAAACTGTTTTTT
clone size: -; V gene: TRBV5-4; J gene: TRBJ2-6; D gene: -; CDR3 protein: CASGPRLAGANGLTF; CDR3 DNA: TGTGCCAGCGGCCCACGCTTGGCTGGGGCCAACGGCCTGACTTTC
clone size: -; V gene: TRBV6-5; J gene: TRBJ1-2; D gene: TRBD1; CDR3 protein: CASSPGGRLGYTF; CDR3 DNA: TGTGCCAGCAGTCCAGGGGGCCGCCTGGGCTACACCTTC
clone size: -; V gene: TRBV7-9; J gene: TRBJ1-1; D gene: -; CDR3 protein: CASSVGGGGTEAFF; CDR3 DNA: TGTGCCAGCAGCGTCGGTGGGGGCGGCACTGAAGCTTTCTTT
clone size: -; V gene: TRBV6-1; J gene: TRBJ1-3; D gene: -; CDR3 protein: CASSTREGYGNTIYF; CDR3 DNA: TGTGCCAGCAGTACCAGGGAGGGGTACGGAAACACCATATATTTT
clone size: -; V gene: TRBV9; J gene: TRBJ2-3; D gene: TRBD2; CDR3 protein: CASSVAVAGGLGDTQYF; CDR3 DNA: TGTGCCAGCAGCGTGGCGGTCGCGGGGGGGCTGGGAGATACGCAGTATTTT
clone size: -; V gene: TRBV2; J gene: TRBJ2-4; D gene: TRBD1; CDR3 protein: CASSEKTGNSKNIQYF; CDR3 DNA: TGTGCCAGCAGTGAGAAGACAGGGAACTCCAAAAACATTCAGTACTTC
clone size: once; V gene: TRBV19; J gene: TRBJ2-5; D gene: -; CDR3 protein: CASTGGETQYF; CDR3 DNA: TGTGCCAGTACTGGGGGGGAGACCCAGTACTTC
clone size: -; V gene: TRBV6-1; J gene: TRBJ1-3; D gene: TRBD1; CDR3 protein: CASSTGEPGNTIYF; CDR3 DNA: TGTGCCAGCAGTACAGGGGAGCCGGGAAACACCATATATTTT
clone size: once; V gene: TRBV15; J gene: TRBJ2-2; D gene: -; CDR3 protein: CATSRGRGRDTGELFF; CDR3 DNA: TGTGCCACCAGCAGAGGGAGGGGGCGCGACACCGGGGAGCTGTTTTTT
clone size: -; V gene: TRBV11-2; J gene: TRBJ2-2; D gene: -; CDR3 protein: CASSLVSGVPGELFF; CDR3 DNA: TGTGCCAGCAGCTTAGTGTCAGGGGTGCCCGGGGAGCTGTTTTTT
clone size: few; V gene: TRBV19; J gene: TRBJ2-4; D gene: TRBD2; CDR3 protein: CASSTPAGTKNIQYF; CDR3 DNA: TGTGCCAGTAGTACCCCAGCGGGAACCAAAAACATTCAGTACTTC
clone size: -; V gene: TRBV27; J gene: TRBJ2-7; D gene: -; CDR3 protein: CATHRTGSYEQYF; CDR3 DNA: TGTGCCACCCACAGGACCGGTTCCTACGAGCAGTACTTC
clone size: -; V gene: TRBV2; J gene: TRBJ1-1; D gene: TRBD1; CDR3 protein: CASVPPARGRAFF; CDR3 DNA: TGTGCCAGCGTCCCCCCGGCAAGGGGGCGAGCTTTCTTT
clone size: -; V gene: TRBV4-2; J gene: TRBJ2-3; D gene: -; CDR3 protein: CASSQDRGGRTDTQYF; CDR3 DNA: TGTGCCAGCAGCCAAGATAGGGGAGGACGGACAGATACGCAGTATTTT
clone size: -; V gene: TRBV19; J gene: TRBJ2-2; D gene: -; CDR3 protein: CASRNIGGTGELFF; CDR3 DNA: TGTGCCAGCCGGAACATCGGGGGCACCGGGGAGCTGTTTTTT
clone size: -; V gene: TRBV4-3; J gene: TRBJ1-6; D gene: -; CDR3 protein: CASSQAAGGANSPLHF; CDR3 DNA: TGCGCCAGCAGCCAAGCGGCTGGGGGGGCCAATTCACCCCTCCACTTT
clone size: -; V gene: TRBV27; J gene: TRBJ1-1; D gene: -; CDR3 protein: CASSWGGSMNTEAFF; CDR3 DNA: TGTGCCAGCAGCTGGGGGGGTTCCATGAACACTGAAGCTTTCTTT
clone size: -; V gene: TRBV5-1; J gene: TRBJ1-2; D gene: -; CDR3 protein: CASSPEYNYGYTF; CDR3 DNA: TGCGCCAGCAGCCCTGAGTATAACTATGGCTACACCTTC
clone size: -; V gene: TRBV5-1; J gene: TRBJ2-1; D gene: TRBD2; CDR3 protein: CASSFPPGGRNEQFF; CDR3 DNA: TGCGCCAGCAGCTTCCCCCCGGGGGGGCGCAATGAGCAGTTCTTC
clone size: -; V gene: TRBV18; J gene: TRBJ2-7; D gene: -; CDR3 protein: CASSPPPGTSGEQYF; CDR3 DNA: TGTGCCAGCTCACCACCTCCCGGGACTTCGGGCGAGCAGTACTTC
clone size: -; V gene: TRBV10-2; J gene: TRBJ1-1; D gene: -; CDR3 protein: CASSEFGDTEAFF; CDR3 DNA: TGCGCCAGCAGTGAGTTCGGGGACACTGAAGCTTTCTTT
clone size: -; V gene: TRBV7-2; J gene: TRBJ2-1; D gene: -; CDR3 protein: CASKLQGFTEQFF; CDR3 DNA: TGTGCCAGCAAACTCCAGGGTTTCACTGAGCAGTTCTTC